Following are 18 T cell receptor beta chains from one sample sequenced in a study of T-cell reconstitution after alpha-beta-depleted transplantation in children. Unique molecular identifiers were built into the TCRbeta library. TCRdb used MiXCR to reprocess the PCR reads, holding one entry per CDR3 protein. This sample carries hundreds of thousands of distinct CDR3 sequences, roughly 15% of them seen once, and the ten largest clones take approximately 1%. The source was PBMCs from the stem cell graft donor, collected from the stem cell graft. All receptors come from a human donor who donated a stem cell graft to a child with acute myeloid leukemia.

V gene TRBV7-9 combines with J gene TRBJ2-5; 13 nucleotides line up with TRBD2. The CDR3 runs 15 residues. From germline, CDR1 is SEHNR and CDR2 FQNEAQ (reference sequence). V lost 5 bases to trimming and J lost 5 bases; unmatched junction nucleotides: 5. The CDR3 protein is CASSLGLAGRETQYF. The CDR3 nucleotides read TGTGCCAGCAGCCTGGGACTAGCGGGGAGGGAGACCCAGTACTTC. Looking up the rest from reference TRBV7-9 and TRBJ2-5 gives the full variable domain: DTGVSQNPRHKITKRGQNVTFRCDPISEHNRLYWYRQTLGQGPEFLTYFQNEAQLEKSRLLSDRFSAERPKGSFSTLEIQRTEQGDSAMYLCASSLGLAGRETQYFGPGTRLLVL.

At least ten counts were recorded for this clonotype. V usage is TRBV7-6 and J usage is TRBJ2-3; 8 positions match TRBD2. The junction had 4 bases not matched to a gene; V was cut back by 1 base and J by 1 base. Germline CDR1 is SGHVS and CDR2 is FNYEAQ. The CDR3 extends over 16 amino acids. Written as DNA, the CDR3 is TGTGCCAGCAGCTTAGTAGCGGGGCCTGGCACAGATACGCAGTATTTT. Amino acid sequence: CASSLVAGPGTDTQYF.

This clonotype was found many times. The gene calls are TRBV20-1 and TRBJ1-5, with 10 positions matching TRBD1. CDR3 length: 18 residues. V trimming: 0 bases; J trimming: 6 bases; junction bases outside the gene matches: 14. CDR1 DFQATT and CDR2 SNEGSKA come from the germline V gene (reference sequence). The CDR3 DNA reads TGCAGTGCTAGAGACGGACCGTACAGGGACAGGGGTATTCAGCCCCAGCATTTT. This encodes CSARDGPYRDRGIQPQHF.

About this clonotype itself: A much larger clone differs by one base, so this may be a read error. The chain links TRBV10-3 to TRBJ1-1, with unresolved D. Between the trimmed V and J ends, which lost 6 bases and 0 bases, there was a span of 8 bases. Per germline, CDR1 ENHRY and CDR2 SYGVKD. CDR3 size: 13 residues. The CDR3: CAISHGLNTEAFF. CDR3 nucleotide sequence: TGTGCCATCAGCCACGGCCTGAACACTGAAGCTTTCTTT.

The chain uses TRBV20-1 and TRBJ2-7; 10 positions match TRBD2. The junction had 15 bases not matched to a gene; V was cut back by 0 bases and J by 4 bases. The CDR3 runs 18 residues. Germline V gene sequence: CDR1 DFQATT, CDR2 SNEGSKA (reference sequence). CDR3 residues: CSAREWIAGGPHRYEQYF. The DNA for the CDR3 is TGCAGTGCTAGAGAGTGGATAGCGGGGGGACCGCACCGTTACGAGCAGTACTTC.

Many counts were recorded for this clonotype. The rearrangement links TRBV29-1 to TRBJ2-7; 7 bases match TRBD1. From germline, CDR1 is SQVTM and CDR2 ANQGSEA. The V segment lost 7 bases and the J segment 5 bases; nucleotides outside the gene matches: 14. There are 14 residues in the CDR3. The CDR3 loop is CSGPGTALCDEQYV. CDR3 bases: TGCAGCGGGCCTGGGACAGCCCTCTGTGACGAGCAGTACGTC.

Ten or more counts support this clonotype. The V and J genes are TRBV12-3 or TRBV12-4 and TRBJ2-7; 7 nucleotides line up with TRBD1. J gave up 2 bases and V 5 bases, and 6 bases lay outside the gene matches. This CDR3 comprises 14 residues. CDR3 DNA sequence: TGTGCCAGCAGTCCGCCGGGACAGCCCTACGAGCAGTACTTC. Amino acid sequence: CASSPPGQPYEQYF.

A word on this clonotype: This may come from a read error, since a much larger clone is one base off. The chain has TRBV20-1 and TRBJ1-5, with D perhaps matching TRBD1 (6 bases). This CDR3 region has 15 residues. In germline, CDR1 is DFQATT, CDR2 SNEGSKA (reference sequence). The CDR3 DNA reads TGCTGTGCTAGAAAAATACAGGGTATCGATCAGCCCCAGCATTTT. This sequence encodes CCARKIQGIDQPQHF.

This clonotype was picked up a small number of times. This sequence joins TRBV5-6 and TRBJ2-1; no clear D gene. The CDR3 has 13 residues. Trimming took off 0 bases at V and 9 bases at J, with 10 bases between the two ends. Germline V gene lookup returns CDR1 SGHDT and CDR2 YYEEEE. The DNA of the CDR3 is TGTGCCAGCAGCTTGGCGGTTATGGGTGAGCAGTTCTTC. This encodes CASSLAVMGEQFF.

The J gene is TRBJ1-4, the V gene TRBV12-3 or TRBV12-4; D not certain. This CDR3 is built from 16 residues. V was trimmed by 2 bases and J by 0 bases, leaving 10 bases between them. The CDR3 region has the DNA TGTGCCAGCAGTTTAATGGACCGCGCAACTAATGAAAAACTGTTTTTT. Protein product: CASSLMDRATNEKLFF.

V and J are TRBV5-1 and TRBJ2-3, with 7 bases fitting TRBD2. V shed 0 bases, J shed 1 base, and the junction held 5 bases outside the gene matches. This CDR3 comprises 16 residues. Looked up from germline, CDR1 is SGHRS and CDR2 is YFSETQ. The CDR3 DNA reads as TGCGCCAGCAGCTTGGAGCTTGCGGGGGGCACAGATACGCAGTATTTT. This gives the protein CASSLELAGGTDTQYF.

The rearrangement links TRBV11-2 to TRBJ2-5, with TRBD2 as a possible D gene (6 bases). Trimming left V 5 bases short and J 5 bases short, with 12 bases between. The CDR3 totals 13 residues. Germline V gene data show CDR1 as SGHAT and CDR2 as FQNNGV. CDR3 nucleotide sequence: TGTGCCAGCAGCGCGCCGGGGGACGAGACCCAGTACTTC. It encodes CASSAPGDETQYF.

In its sample, this clonotype was seen many times. V gene TRBV4-3 combines with J gene TRBJ2-7; D remains unclear. This CDR3 comprises 14 residues. V lost 3 bases and J lost 7, with 16 bases in between. Germline CDR1 is LGHNA and CDR2 is YSLEER. The CDR3 bases are TGCGCCAGCAGCCAGACGACTCAACCTTGGGAGCAGTACTTC. This codes for CASSQTTQPWEQYF.

This clonotype was seen more than once but under ten times. The chain recombines TRBV7-9 with TRBJ1-4; D uncertain. V shed 5 bases and J shed 8 bases, with 15 bases lying between them. Germline V CDR1 and CDR2: SEHNR, FQNEAQ (reference sequence). The CDR3 consists of 14 residues. In DNA, the CDR3 is TGTGCCAGCAGCCGGGTCTCCCTGGGCGAAAAACTGTTTTTT. Residues: CASSRVSLGEKLFF.

This chain links TRBV5-1 with TRBJ1-2; a weak D match, TRBD1 (5 bases). The length of the CDR3 is 13 residues. Looked up from germline, CDR1 is SGHRS and CDR2 is YFSETQ. The ends were cut back, 4 bases at V and 7 bases at J, with 14 bases in the middle. The CDR3 reads CASSKDQGGGYTF. The DNA of the CDR3 is TGCGCCAGCAGCAAGGATCAGGGCGGTGGCTACACCTTC.

The V and J genes are TRBV9 and TRBJ2-2; 9 bases are a match to TRBD1. V was clipped by 5 bases and J by 3 bases; unmatched bases: 5. The CDR3 contains 15 residues. Germline CDR1 SGDLS, CDR2 YYNGEE. The CDR3 loop reads CASRRTGVDTGELFF. In DNA form, the CDR3 reads TGTGCCAGCAGAAGGACAGGGGTAGACACCGGGGAGCTGTTTTTT.

This clonotype was seen only a few times. The gene calls are TRBV5-6 and TRBJ2-7, with D possibly matching TRBD1 (6 bases). Trimming stripped 2 bases from V and 2 bases from J, with 11 bases between. Looked up from germline, CDR1 is SGHDT and CDR2 is YYEEEE. CDR3 length: 14 residues. The CDR3 nucleotides are TGTGCCAGCAGCTTATCGACAGGAGCCTACGAGCAGTACGTC. Protein sequence: CASSLSTGAYEQYV.

This chain connects TRBV5-1 to TRBJ1-1, with a possible D match to TRBD1 (5 bases). The V end lost 3 bases, the J end lost 3 bases, and 12 bases lay between the germline ends. The CDR3 has 14 amino acids. Per germline, CDR1 SGHRS and CDR2 YFSETQ. CDR3 residues: CASSSTGDYTEAFF. CDR3 in DNA: TGCGCCAGCAGCTCCACGGGGGATTACACTGAAGCTTTCTTT.